This is a list of T cell receptor beta chains from one sample in a study of T cell responses to AZD1222 COVID-19 vaccine. The table came from immunoSEQ multiplex PCR; TCRdb's copy has only in-frame clones and leaves some out. Of under 200,000 clones in the sample, around nine tenths are singletons; the top ten hold 3.6%. The sequencing used peripheral blood, collected 28 days after the second dose of the MenACWY control vaccine. These receptors came from an adult who received the MenACWY meningococcal vaccine as a control. Each CDR3 is given with its conserved first and last residue. Fields, in order: D gene, J gene, V gene, clone size, CDR3 protein, CDR3 DNA. The D gene is left open where the match is weak. Part of the rows lack a size; the others show once, few, many or a class for expanded clones.

.	TRBJ1-2	TRBV19	.	CASSIRDAVYGYTF	TGTGCCAGTAGTATTAGGGACGCCGTCTATGGCTACACCTTC
.	TRBJ1-1	TRBV19	.	CASSILDSVGTEAFF	TGTGCCAGTAGTATTCTTGACTCAGTGGGCACTGAAGCTTTCTTT
.	TRBJ2-7	TRBV24-1	once	CATSDLRVGSEGDEQYF	TGTGCCACCAGTGATTTGCGGGTCGGCAGTGAGGGGGACGAGCAGTACTTC
.	TRBJ2-1	TRBV4-3	.	CASSRQTTGQGEQFF	TGCGCCAGCAGCCGACAAACCACAGGTCAAGGTGAGCAGTTCTTC
.	TRBJ1-2	TRBV27	.	CASSLRRLGGYTF	TGTGCCAGCAGTTTACGGAGGTTAGGGGGCTACACCTTC
TRBD1	TRBJ2-5	TRBV10-2	once	CASGGPGQGAKTQYF	TGCGCCAGCGGGGGTCCGGGACAGGGGGCGAAGACCCAGTACTTC
.	TRBJ2-2	TRBV24-1	.	CATSDRTPAGELFF	TGTGCCACCAGTGATCGGACACCGGCCGGGGAGCTGTTTTTT
TRBD1	TRBJ1-2	TRBV15	.	CATSRHTDRGNGYTF	TGTGCCACCAGCAGACATACGGACAGGGGAAATGGCTACACCTTC
.	TRBJ2-5	TRBV4-1	.	CASSQDVTTETQYF	TGCGCCAGCAGCCAAGATGTGACAACAGAGACCCAGTACTTC
TRBD1	TRBJ2-7	TRBV2	.	CASRTGGSHYEQYF	TGTGCCAGCAGGACAGGGGGCTCTCACTACGAGCAGTACTTC
.	TRBJ2-2	TRBV7-9	few	CASSSSASGGNTGELFF	TGTGCCAGCAGCAGCTCGGCTTCAGGTGGGAACACCGGGGAGCTGTTTTTT
.	TRBJ2-3	TRBV19	.	CASSVQAHTQYF	TGTGCCAGTAGTGTACAGGCCCATACGCAGTATTTT
TRBD2	TRBJ2-7	TRBV7-3	once	CASSYDGPSGAYEQYF	TGTGCCAGCAGCTACGATGGGCCTAGCGGAGCCTACGAGCAGTACTTC
TRBD1	TRBJ2-7	TRBV7-2	.	CASSVRTGGSYEQYF	TGTGCCAGCAGCGTTCGGACAGGGGGGAGTTACGAGCAGTACTTC
.	TRBJ1-2	TRBV24-1	.	CATSENRAIPYGYTF	TGTGCCACCAGCGAAAACAGGGCGATTCCCTATGGCTACACCTTC
TRBD1	TRBJ1-2	TRBV20-1	.	CSASAADPGQGGGYTF	TGCAGTGCTAGTGCGGCTGATCCGGGACAGGGGGGTGGCTACACCTTC
.	TRBJ2-1	TRBV30	.	CAWGLHNEQFF	TGTGCCTGGGGGCTCCACAATGAGCAGTTCTTC
.	TRBJ1-5	TRBV19	.	CASNLRAINQPQHF	TGTGCCAGTAATTTAAGGGCAATTAATCAGCCCCAGCATTTT
.	TRBJ2-1	TRBV9	.	CASSGTGRTSYNEQFF	TGTGCCAGCAGCGGGACAGGGCGGACTAGCTACAATGAGCAGTTCTTC
.	TRBJ1-2	TRBV30	.	CAWRAAGGTNYGYTF	TGTGCCTGGAGAGCCGCGGGGGGGACAAACTATGGCTACACCTTC
.	TRBJ1-5	TRBV7-9	.	CASSSSISNQPQHF	TGTGCCAGCAGCTCCTCCATTAGCAATCAGCCCCAGCATTTT
.	TRBJ1-2	TRBV6-4	.	CASSAGGRESSYTF	TGTGCCAGCAGTGCTGGAGGGCGGGAGAGTAGCTACACCTTC
.	TRBJ2-1	TRBV14	.	CASSQWGDSYNEQFF	TGTGCCAGCAGCCAATGGGGGGATAGCTACAATGAGCAGTTCTTC
TRBD2	TRBJ2-1	TRBV9	.	CASSVGSGSWSYNEQFF	TGTGCCAGCAGCGTAGGAAGCGGGAGTTGGTCCTACAATGAGCAGTTCTTC
.	TRBJ1-4	TRBV13	.	CASSLPTNEKLFF	TGTGCCAGCAGCTTGCCAACTAATGAAAAACTGTTTTTT
.	TRBJ2-7	TRBV6-1	.	CASSEVGSYEQYF	TGTGCCAGCAGTGAGGTCGGGTCCTACGAGCAGTACTTC
.	TRBJ1-2	TRBV5-6	.	CASSLRGGSGLGYGYTF	TGTGCCAGCAGCTTGCGGGGGGGAAGCGGACTAGGCTATGGCTACACCTTC
.	TRBJ1-5	TRBV29-1	.	CSVVQGYNQPQHF	TGCAGCGTTGTACAGGGATACAATCAGCCCCAGCATTTT
TRBD1	TRBJ1-2	TRBV27	.	CASSFSYYSTGVDYGYTF	TGTGCCAGCAGTTTTTCCTACTATTCGACAGGGGTAGACTATGGCTACACCTTC
.	TRBJ1-1	TRBV7-6	.	CASSLYGGTEAFF	TGTGCCAGCAGCTTATACGGCGGAACTGAAGCTTTCTTT
.	TRBJ1-1	TRBV11-3	.	CASSWGKNTEAFF	TGTGCCAGCAGCTGGGGGAAGAACACTGAAGCTTTCTTT
.	TRBJ2-2	TRBV7-6	.	CASSETGELFF	TGTGCCAGCAGCGAGACCGGGGAGCTGTTTTTT
TRBD2	TRBJ2-4	TRBV5-4	once	CASSLAGRELNIQYF	TGTGCCAGCAGCTTGGCCGGGAGGGAATTGAACATTCAGTACTTC
TRBD2	TRBJ2-3	TRBV7-2	.	CASSSFLAGANTQYF	TGTGCCAGCAGCTCCTTTCTAGCGGGAGCGAATACGCAGTATTTT
TRBD1	TRBJ1-1	TRBV11-2	.	CASSYRTGDGDTEAFF	TGTGCCAGCAGCTATAGGACAGGGGATGGGGACACTGAAGCTTTCTTT
.	TRBJ2-1	TRBV11-2	.	CASSRSGPQGNEQFF	TGTGCCAGCAGCCGGTCCGGGCCCCAAGGGAATGAGCAGTTCTTC
.	TRBJ1-2	TRBV2	.	CASHVGVQDGYTF	TGTGCCAGCCACGTAGGGGTTCAAGATGGCTACACCTTC
TRBD1	TRBJ2-1	TRBV5-1	.	CASSYGQGGEQFF	TGCGCCAGCAGCTACGGACAGGGAGGTGAGCAGTTCTTC
.	TRBJ2-1	TRBV9	.	CASSPSSYNEQFF	TGTGCCAGCAGCCCATCCTCCTACAATGAGCAGTTCTTC
TRBD1	TRBJ1-1	TRBV5-1	.	CASSSGQIQNTEAFF	TGCGCCAGCAGCTCGGGACAGATTCAGAACACTGAAGCTTTCTTT
.	TRBJ1-2	TRBV25-1	.	CASSEQFYGYTF	TGTGCCAGCAGTGAACAATTCTATGGCTACACCTTC
.	TRBJ2-7	TRBV5-6	.	CASSLQTVHEQYF	TGTGCCAGCAGCCTTCAGACAGTACACGAGCAGTACTTC
.	TRBJ2-7	TRBV6-1	.	CASSESFTGTRYEQYF	TGTGCCAGCAGTGAGTCCTTTACCGGGACACGCTACGAGCAGTACTTC
TRBD1	TRBJ1-5	TRBV7-8	.	CASSLTDRGNSNQPQHF	TGTGCCAGCAGCTTAACAGACAGGGGGAATAGCAATCAGCCCCAGCATTTT
TRBD2	TRBJ2-7	TRBV7-2	.	CASSLSSSGSSYEQYF	TGTGCCAGCAGCTTAAGCTCTAGCGGCAGCTCCTACGAGCAGTACTTC
.	TRBJ2-6	TRBV24-1	few	CATSDFRQGSGANVLTF	TGTGCCACCAGTGATTTCCGGCAGGGCTCTGGGGCCAACGTCCTGACTTTC
.	TRBJ1-5	TRBV6-1	.	CASSEVQPQHF	TGTGCCAGCAGTGAGGTTCAGCCCCAGCATTTT
.	TRBJ2-3	TRBV5-1	.	CASSFGSDTQYF	TGCGCCAGCAGCTTCGGGTCAGATACGCAGTATTTT
.	TRBJ1-2	TRBV7-9	.	CASSLAPSGGHGYTF	TGTGCCAGCAGTTTAGCCCCGTCCGGAGGACATGGCTACACCTTC
TRBD1	TRBJ1-6	TRBV5-5	.	CASSGQGSYNSPLHF	TGTGCCAGCAGCGGACAGGGTTCCTATAATTCACCCCTCCACTTT
.	TRBJ1-3	TRBV12-5	.	CASGLVLGDSGNTIYF	TGTGCTAGTGGTTTGGTACTTGGAGACAGCGGAAACACCATATATTTT
TRBD2	TRBJ2-5	TRBV6-1	.	CASSEARLAGGLQTQYF	TGTGCCAGCAGTGAAGCGCGGCTAGCGGGAGGGCTGCAGACCCAGTACTTC
.	TRBJ2-1	TRBV3-1/TRBV3-2	once	CASSQGQKVSQVYNEQFF	TGTGCCAGCAGCCAAGGTCAGAAGGTGAGCCAAGTCTACAATGAGCAGTTCTTC
.	TRBJ2-7	TRBV19	.	CASPSGEQYF	TGTGCCAGTCCGAGCGGCGAGCAGTACTTC
TRBD1	TRBJ2-5	TRBV6-2/TRBV6-3	.	CASSGDRVSETQYF	TGTGCCAGCAGTGGAGACAGGGTGAGCGAGACCCAGTACTTC
.	TRBJ2-2	TRBV6-1	.	CASRSGQLNTGELFF	TGTGCCAGCAGAAGTGGACAGCTGAACACCGGGGAGCTGTTTTTT
.	TRBJ2-1	TRBV11-1	.	CASSLSGPADEQFF	TGTGCCAGCAGCTTATCCGGACCAGCAGATGAGCAGTTCTTC
.	TRBJ1-3	TRBV5-1	.	CASSHLGGTSGNTIYF	TGCGCCAGCAGCCACCTCGGGGGCACCTCTGGAAACACCATATATTTT
.	TRBJ2-5	TRBV7-3	.	CASSRSTGFGGRETQYF	TGTGCCAGCAGCAGAAGCACAGGGTTTGGGGGACGGGAGACCCAGTACTTC